Listed below are T cell receptor beta chains from one sample, sequenced in a study of TIL therapy for anti-PD-1-resistant metastatic lung cancer. Some clones are missing from TCRdb's copy, which holds only in-frame ones; the method was immunoSEQ multiplex PCR. The profile shows around 100,000 clones, 65% of them singletons. The sequencing used tumor tissue, collected at baseline. The receptors originated from a person aged 25 to 80 with non-small cell lung cancer. Each CDR3 is given with its conserved first and last residue. The D gene is left open where the match is weak. Expanded clones get a size class; other rows say once, few or many, or leave the size out.

j_gene	d_gene	v_gene	abundance	CDR3nt	CDR3aa
TRBJ2-7	-	TRBV12-3/TRBV12-4	-	TGTGCCAGCAGTTTGACGGCCATCTACGAGCAGTACTTC	CASSLTAIYEQYF
TRBJ2-1	-	TRBV6-5	-	TGTGCCAGCAGTTACTCTCGCAATGAGCAGTTCTTC	CASSYSRNEQFF
TRBJ2-5	TRBD2	TRBV4-2	-	TGTGCCAGCAGATCGACTAGCGGGAGGGCCGGGGGCGGAGAGACCCAGTACTTC	CASRSTSGRAGGGETQYF
TRBJ1-1	-	TRBV6-5	-	TGTGCCAGCAGTTACCAATTAACTTCAATGAACACTGAAGCTTTCTTT	CASSYQLTSMNTEAFF
TRBJ2-1	-	TRBV6-2/TRBV6-3	-	TGTGCCAGCAGCCGTCTAGAGGATGAGCAGTTCTTC	CASSRLEDEQFF
TRBJ2-2	-	TRBV2	-	TGTGCCAGCGCAGAAGGGAACTCCAAAGCCGGGGAGCTGTTTTTT	CASAEGNSKAGELFF
TRBJ1-6	-	TRBV30	-	TGTGCCTGGGAATACCCCCGTAATTCACCCCTCCACTTT	CAWEYPRNSPLHF
TRBJ2-5	-	TRBV2	-	TGTGCCAGCAGTGAGTTGGGTAGGGGCTGGCGAGAGACCCAGTACTTC	CASSELGRGWRETQYF
TRBJ2-1	-	TRBV5-6	-	TGTGCCAGCAGCATGAGGACTGCGAATGAGCAGTTCTTC	CASSMRTANEQFF
TRBJ2-5	TRBD2	TRBV7-2	-	TGTGCCAGCAGCCCCGGACTAGCGAGGTTTCAAGAGACCCAGTACTTC	CASSPGLARFQETQYF
TRBJ1-5	-	TRBV12-3/TRBV12-4	-	TGTGCCAGCAGGGGGCTTAATCAGCCCCAGCATTTT	CASRGLNQPQHF
TRBJ1-1	-	TRBV5-6	few	TGTGCCAGCAGCTCGGGTGGTGGTTACACTGAAGCTTTCTTT	CASSSGGGYTEAFF
TRBJ1-5	-	TRBV7-6	-	TGTGCCAGCAGCTTAGCACCCGGGGGAGATCAGCCCCAGCATTTT	CASSLAPGGDQPQHF
TRBJ2-2	-	TRBV30	-	TGTGCCTGGAGTGGTACCAACACCGGGGAGCTGTTTTTT	CAWSGTNTGELFF
TRBJ1-2	TRBD1	TRBV6-5	many	TGTGCCAGCAGTTACTCGAAGAAGGGGGCCGACTATGGCTACACCTTC	CASSYSKKGADYGYTF
TRBJ1-1	TRBD1	TRBV2	-	TGTGCCAGCAGTGAAGGGACAGGCTTGAACACTGAAGCTTTCTTT	CASSEGTGLNTEAFF
TRBJ1-1	-	TRBV27	-	TGTGCCAGCAGTCGAGGGGAGCAGGCTTTCTTT	CASSRGEQAFF
TRBJ2-5	TRBD2	TRBV4-2	few	TGTGCCAGCAGCCGGGAGAGGTCGGCGGCTAGCGGGGGGGCGAAGACCCAGTACTTC	CASSRERSAASGGAKTQYF
TRBJ1-2	-	TRBV7-2	many	TGTGCCAGCAGCCTGGGACTCCTCGATGGCTACACCTTC	CASSLGLLDGYTF
TRBJ2-3	-	TRBV27	-	TGTGCCAGCACTGGAGTGGGGACTGGGCAAGATACGCAGTATTTT	CASTGVGTGQDTQYF
TRBJ2-2	-	TRBV15	few	TGTGCCACCAGCAGAGATCGTGAACATCCTTCCACCGGGGAGCTGTTTTTT	CATSRDREHPSTGELFF
TRBJ2-5	-	TRBV5-1	-	TGCGCCAGCAGCTTGGGGGCAGGGCCAGGAGAGACCCAGTACTTC	CASSLGAGPGETQYF